This T cell receptor beta chain stems from a study of blood T cell repertoires in COVID-19. Across 20 to 25 US areas, participants ranged in age from roughly 18 to 89 years. The CDR3 is 14 residues long. Trimming took 4 bases from V and 7 from J, leaving 14 bases between them. Germline CDR1 and CDR2: DFQATT and SNEGSKA (reference sequence). Authors' methods: Estimation of nucleated cell counts relied on the amplification of reference gene primers. TCRdb's table, derived via immunoSEQ multiplex PCR, lists solely in-frame clones and lacks some. V and J calls and clone size are as listed in that table; D and trimming were resolved from the DNA. Of just over 250,000 clones listed, roughly four fifths are singletons.

This rearrangement joins TRBV20-1 to TRBJ1-6; D unclear. This receptor was taken from a man aged 25 to 40 with acute COVID-19. Material: PBMCs or T cells enriched from blood (not recorded which). The CDR3 loop reads CSATDRSRNSPLHF. CDR3 in DNA: TGCAGTGCTACTGATAGGAGTCGGAATTCACCCCTCCACTTT.